The rows below give T cell receptor beta chains drawn from one sample of a study of T cells in Graves' hyperthyroidism and ophthalmopathy. Each CDR3 protein is one row after TCRdb ran MiXCR on the multiplex PCR reads. This table holds fewer than 800,000 distinct CDR3 sequences, less than 20% found once. Sample: blood. These receptors were collected from a man younger than 35 with Graves' hyperthyroidism. The CDR3 runs from the conserved cysteine through the conserved F or W. The D gene is left open where the match is weak. Not all rows give a size; the values are once, few, many and, for expanded clones, a class.

V: TRBV6-6; size: many; J: TRBJ2-1; D: TRBD2; DNA: TGTGCCAGCAGTTACTCTAGCGGGAGGGGCGGTGATGAGCAGTTCTTC; CDR3: CASSYSSGRGGDEQFF
V: TRBV27; size: many; J: TRBJ2-3; D: -; DNA: TGTGCCAGCCGATTGCTAGCAGAGGCTAGTACGCAGTATTTT; CDR3: CASRLLAEASTQYF
V: TRBV28; size: -; J: TRBJ1-1; D: -; DNA: TGTGCCAGCAGCTTAAGTCACACTGAAGCTTTCTTT; CDR3: CASSLSHTEAFF
V: TRBV28; size: many; J: TRBJ2-3; D: TRBD2; DNA: TGTGCCAGCAGGCCCGGGGGGGGAGCGGGCAACACAGATACGCAGTATTTT; CDR3: CASRPGGGAGNTDTQYF
V: TRBV5-5; size: many; J: TRBJ1-1; D: -; DNA: TGTGCCAGCAGCTTGTCAGGACAGCGACATCGGACTGAAGCTTTCTTT; CDR3: CASSLSGQRHRTEAFF
V: TRBV5-5; size: -; J: TRBJ1-6; D: -; DNA: TGTGCCAGCAGCCCTGGAGGGTTTAACAATTCACCCCTCCACTTT; CDR3: CASSPGGFNNSPLHF
V: TRBV7-9; size: -; J: TRBJ2-5; D: TRBD2; DNA: TGTGCCAGCAGCTCTCTAGCGGGAGATGAAGAGACCCAGTACTTC; CDR3: CASSSLAGDEETQYF
V: TRBV5-1; size: many; J: TRBJ2-7; D: -; DNA: TGCGCCAGCAGCTTGGAGGGTAGCGGCACCTACGAGCAGTACTTC; CDR3: CASSLEGSGTYEQYF
V: TRBV2; size: many; J: TRBJ2-3; D: TRBD2; DNA: TGTGCCAGCAGGAGGAGGGCTAGCGGGGGATCCCTTGGGGGAGATACGCAGTATTTT; CDR3: CASRRRASGGSLGGDTQYF
V: TRBV24-1; size: -; J: TRBJ1-5; D: -; DNA: TGTGCCACCAGCCCAGAGGTGTTAAACCGGAGCAATCAGCCCCAGCATTTT; CDR3: CATSPEVLNRSNQPQHF
V: TRBV11-2; size: -; J: TRBJ2-3; D: -; DNA: TGTGCCAGCAGCTTAGATCTGGCTAGCGCTGGCACAGATACGCAGTATTTT; CDR3: CASSLDLASAGTDTQYF
V: TRBV5-1; size: -; J: TRBJ1-1; D: -; DNA: TGCGCCAGCAGCACTTCTAACACTGAAGCTTTCTTT; CDR3: CASSTSNTEAFF
V: TRBV6-2/TRBV6-3; size: -; J: TRBJ1-2; D: -; DNA: TGTGCCAGCAGTACTCCCGGAGCTAACTATGGCTACACCTTC; CDR3: CASSTPGANYGYTF
V: TRBV5-6; size: -; J: TRBJ1-5; D: TRBD1; DNA: TGTGCCAGCACCTTCGGGACAGGGGCTAGTCAGCCCCAGCATTTT; CDR3: CASTFGTGASQPQHF
V: TRBV28; size: many; J: TRBJ2-1; D: TRBD2; DNA: TGTGCCAGCAGTTTTTGGGTAAGGGCGGGAGGGCCAGAAGAGCAGTTCTTC; CDR3: CASSFWVRAGGPEEQFF
V: TRBV30; size: many; J: TRBJ2-1; D: -; DNA: TGTGCCTGGACCCCCCAGGGAAATGAGCAGTTCTTC; CDR3: CAWTPQGNEQFF
V: TRBV4-1; size: -; J: TRBJ2-7; D: -; DNA: TGCGCCAGCAGCCACGCCCCGGGGGACTCCTACGAGCAGTACTTC; CDR3: CASSHAPGDSYEQYF
V: TRBV3-2; size: -; J: TRBJ2-2; D: -; DNA: TGTGCCAGCAGCCTAGGACAGGGGCTACCCGGGGAGCTGTTTTTT; CDR3: CASSLGQGLPGELFF
V: TRBV2; size: many; J: TRBJ2-1; D: -; DNA: TGTGCCAGCAGTGAATCTGGGGTTGGGTACAATGAGCAGTTCTTC; CDR3: CASSESGVGYNEQFF
V: TRBV20-1; size: few; J: TRBJ2-2; D: TRBD2; DNA: TGCAGTGCTAGGGGACTGGGACTAGCGACTGGGGAGCTGTTTTTT; CDR3: CSARGLGLATGELFF
V: TRBV28; size: many; J: TRBJ2-7; D: -; DNA: TGTGCCAGCAGAAGGGGGAGGGCCCGAGGGTACGAGCAGTACTTC; CDR3: CASRRGRARGYEQYF
V: TRBV6-1; size: many; J: TRBJ2-1; D: -; DNA: TGTGCCAGCAGTTTTTCTAGACAGGGACTACAAAAGGGTGAGCAGTTCTTC; CDR3: CASSFSRQGLQKGEQFF
V: TRBV7-9; size: many; J: TRBJ2-7; D: -; DNA: TGTGCCAGCAGCGAAACCGGGTCTCCCCTCGACGAGCAGTACTTC; CDR3: CASSETGSPLDEQYF
V: TRBV24-1; size: many; J: TRBJ2-5; D: TRBD1; DNA: TGTGCCACCAGTGATCCCCGGGACAGGGGGCTCGGGGAGACCCAGTACTTC; CDR3: CATSDPRDRGLGETQYF
V: TRBV6-1; size: -; J: TRBJ1-6; D: -; DNA: TGTGCCAGCAGTGAACGGGCCTGGACAACTATGAATTCACCCCTCCACTTT; CDR3: CASSERAWTTMNSPLHF
V: TRBV28; size: many; J: TRBJ1-1; D: -; DNA: TGTGCCAGCAGTGCAGGATCGCGGAACACTGAAGCTTTCTTT; CDR3: CASSAGSRNTEAFF
V: TRBV29-1; size: few; J: TRBJ2-1; D: -; DNA: TGCAGCGTTGCCAGGGCGGGCCACGATGAGCAGTTCTTC; CDR3: CSVARAGHDEQFF
V: TRBV20-1; size: few; J: TRBJ2-7; D: TRBD1; DNA: TGCAGTGCTGGCCGACAGGGGGAATACTACGAGCAGTACTTC; CDR3: CSAGRQGEYYEQYF
V: TRBV6-2/TRBV6-3; size: many; J: TRBJ2-2; D: -; DNA: TGTGCCAGTAAGACAGGGAACACCGGGGAGCTGTTTTTT; CDR3: CASKTGNTGELFF
V: TRBV7-6; size: many; J: TRBJ2-1; D: TRBD2; DNA: TGTGCCAGCAGCTCAATTAGCGGGAGGGCCTTCAATGAGCAGTTCTTC; CDR3: CASSSISGRAFNEQFF
V: TRBV19; size: few; J: TRBJ2-2; D: -; DNA: TGTGCCAGTTCGACGTCCGGGACCCACACCGGGGAGCTGTTTTTT; CDR3: CASSTSGTHTGELFF
V: TRBV28; size: few; J: TRBJ2-1; D: TRBD2; DNA: TGTGCCAGTAGTTTATTGGTTTTGAGCGCTAGCGGCACCGAGCAGTTCTTC; CDR3: CASSLLVLSASGTEQFF
V: TRBV6-1; size: many; J: TRBJ2-3; D: -; DNA: TGTGCCAGCAGTAGGACAGTACGCACAGATACGCAGTATTTT; CDR3: CASSRTVRTDTQYF
V: TRBV7-8; size: many; J: TRBJ2-2; D: -; DNA: TGTGCCAGCAGCTTACTAGCGTCGATCGGGGAGCTGTTTTTT; CDR3: CASSLLASIGELFF
V: TRBV6-2/TRBV6-3; size: few; J: TRBJ2-5; D: -; DNA: TGTGCCAGCAGCTATGACTGGGGCGAAACACGGAGGGAGACCCAGTACTTC; CDR3: CASSYDWGETRRETQYF
V: TRBV30; size: -; J: TRBJ2-1; D: TRBD2; DNA: TGTGCCTGGAGTGGGTGGGAGGGCCAAAATGAGCAGTTCTTC; CDR3: CAWSGWEGQNEQFF
V: TRBV2; size: few; J: TRBJ1-2; D: -; DNA: TGTGCCAGCAAAGGGACTCGGGGAGGATATGGCTACACCTTC; CDR3: CASKGTRGGYGYTF
V: TRBV29-1; size: -; J: TRBJ2-7; D: TRBD1; DNA: TGCAGCGTTGAAGCCGACAGGGGCTACGAGCAGTACTTC; CDR3: CSVEADRGYEQYF
V: TRBV11-3; size: many; J: TRBJ2-3; D: TRBD2; DNA: TGTGCCAGCAGCTCCGGACTAGGTAGGGACGAACGCACAGATACGCAGTATTTT; CDR3: CASSSGLGRDERTDTQYF